The subject of this entry is one TCR beta chain. The data are from a study of blood T cell repertoires in COVID-19. As for the study in general: Samples of COVID-19 (acute and convalescent) were obtained from the United States, Italy and Spain. T cells, B-cell-depleted T cells, or PBMCs provided the cDNA or gDNA that served as material.

The assay was immunoSEQ multiplex PCR, and TCRdb's table has in-frame clones only and misses some. This table holds around 300,000 clones, more than 70% found once. The ends lost 0 bases at V and 3 bases at J; junction bases unmatched: 4. The CDR3 spans 15 residues. The germline CDR1 and CDR2 sequences are SGHAT and FQNNGV. This TCR was sampled from a man under 40 with active or convalescent COVID-19. The chain employs TRBV11-2 and TRBJ2-7; 8 nucleotides match TRBD1. Sequencing used peripheral blood. The CDR3 is CASSLDRGRVYEQYF. Written as DNA, the CDR3 is TGTGCCAGCAGCTTAGACAGGGGGCGCGTCTACGAGCAGTACTTC.